Sequencing of this TCR beta chain was carried out in a study of tumor-infiltrating lymphocytes in primary liver carcinoma. Study-wide findings and caveats: Top clones occupying all five tumor regions numbered only about 7-24%.

Production of TCR beta cDNA used roughly 0.55 ug total RNA together with a constant-region primer. Employing slightly modified ARM-PCR, three nested multiplex PCR rounds were run, and these gave rise to the TCR beta libraries. Rounds one and two of PCR, each of 10 cycles, were primed with TRBV1-TRBV30 forward primers and a C-beta reverse primer. TCRdb re-called the multiplex PCR reads through MiXCR, storing one row per CDR3 protein. The sample records tens of thousands of distinct CDR3 sequences, 70% to 85% being singletons. As to this clonotype: The antigen is not known. The junction and the germline gene differ at one end; a read error may be behind it.

This CDR3 contains 18 residues. Germline CDR1 SGHAT, CDR2 FQNNGV. Co-extracted RNA and DNA came from around 18-30 mg of unsorted bulk tissue. This TCR was recovered from a man aged 40-49 years with primary liver carcinoma and hepatitis B virus infection. The sequenced material came from liver tumor tissue from sampling region 3. Subset denoted: tumor region T3, left-lateral pole. The rearrangement joins TRBV11-2 to TRBJ2-6; weak D call: TRBD1 (5 bases). The CDR3 bases are TGTGCAAGCAGCCGACGGACATGGTTTGTGTCTGGGGCCTACGTCCTGACTTTC. This codes for CASSRRTWFVSGAYVLTF.